Presented here are 28 T cell receptor beta chains from one specimen sequenced in a study of shared clonotypes between healthy human individuals. Generated by immunoSEQ multiplex PCR, the TCRdb table keeps only in-frame clones and is missing some. Of 2 million or so clones listed, roughly 95% are singletons. CD45RO-negative cells were positively selected for CCR7, leaving out terminally differentiated effector memory CD45RA+ cells. The sequenced sample was naive CD8+ T cells sorted from blood. All receptors come from a man aged 18 to 30 in good health.

The CDR3 bases are TGTGTAACTTCCCCGACGGACAGTTTTAACTATGGCTACACCTTC. Amino acid sequence: CVTSPTDSFNYGYTF. The chain is built from TRBV28 and TRBJ1-2, with a possible D match to TRBD1 (6 bases). Germline V gene lookup returns CDR1 MDHEN and CDR2 SYDVKM. This CDR3 spans 15 amino acids.

The chain joins TRBV10-1 to TRBJ2-1; TRBD1 matches at 8 bases. Germline CDR1 and CDR2: WNHNN and SYGVQD (reference sequence). Trimming at V came to 1 base and at J to 7 bases, leaving 9 bases not matched to a gene. The CDR3 is 16 amino acids. In nucleotides, the CDR3 is TGCGCCAGCAGTGAGTGGGGAGGACAGGGTACGAATGAGCAGTTCTTC. Protein sequence: CASSEWGGQGTNEQFF.

This clone occurred a few times. Distinct nucleotide sequences in the sample also encode this CDR3. The rearrangement joins TRBV29-1 to TRBJ1-1; D call uncertain. The V gene lost 8 bases and the J gene lost 8 bases, with 6 bases spanning the gap. In germline, CDR1 is SQVTM, CDR2 ANQGSEA. The CDR3 length is 8 residues. The CDR3 loop is CSSPEAFF. Written as DNA, the CDR3 is TGCAGCTCGCCCGAAGCTTTCTTT.

Comments on this clone: Other DNA sequences in this specimen translate into the identical CDR3. The chain couples TRBV19 to TRBJ2-7; a possible D gene is TRBD1 (5 bases). There are 12 residues in the CDR3. Germline V gene lookup returns CDR1 LNHDA and CDR2 SQIVND (reference sequence). V gave up 5 bases and J gave up 4 bases, with 9 bases separating them. In DNA, the CDR3 is TGTGCCAGTAGTCCTCAGGGTTACGAGCAGTACTTC. Its translation is CASSPQGYEQYF.

The chain carries TRBV7-2 and TRBJ2-7, with D possibly matching TRBD1 (6 bases). In germline, CDR1 is SGHTA, CDR2 FQGNSA. Trimming removed 5 bases at V and 6 bases at J, with 14 bases between. CDR3 size: 13 residues. The CDR3 here is CASSHNRALEQYF. CDR3 nucleotide sequence: TGTGCCAGCAGCCACAACAGGGCCCTCGAGCAGTACTTC.

The chain combines TRBV29-1 with TRBJ2-7, with D tentatively TRBD1 (6 bases). Deletions cut 7 bases from V and 4 bases from J, with 14 bases between. From germline, CDR1 is SQVTM and CDR2 ANQGSEA. The CDR3 extends over 12 amino acids. In DNA, the CDR3 is TGCAGCGCACTCGGTCAGGGGTACGAGCAGTACTTC. Translated: CSALGQGYEQYF.

The gene calls are TRBV5-1 and TRBJ2-3, with TRBD2 matching over 7 bases. The ends lost 0 bases at V and 5 bases at J; junction bases unmatched: 9. The CDR3 totals 16 residues. Germline CDR1 reads SGHRS; CDR2 reads YFSETQ. CDR3 protein: CASSLDLAGEIDTQYF. The CDR3 DNA follows: TGCGCCAGCAGCTTGGATTTGGCGGGGGAAATAGATACGCAGTATTTT.

This clone was recorded only once. This chain joins TRBV29-1 and TRBJ2-1, with D possibly called TRBD1 or TRBD2 (5 bases each). The CDR3 sequence is 15 residues long. V was trimmed by 1 base and J by 8 bases, leaving 18 bases between them. Per the germline V gene, CDR1 is SQVTM and CDR2 is ANQGSEA. Here the CDR3 reads CSVEGLRGPRDEQFF. The CDR3 DNA reads TGCAGCGTTGAAGGTCTGAGGGGACCGAGAGATGAGCAGTTCTTC.

This clone occurred once. The CDR3 protein is CASSLGPLQGFNTEAFF. For the CDR3, the DNA is TGTGCCAGCAGCTTAGGCCCCTTACAGGGCTTTAACACTGAAGCTTTCTTT. The chain recombines TRBV13 with TRBJ1-1; TRBD1 is a possible D gene (6 bases). V was shortened by 0 bases and J by 2 bases, with 16 bases between the two germline ends. The CDR3 is 17 amino acids. Germline assignment: CDR1 PRHDT and CDR2 FYEKMQ (reference sequence).

This clone was seen a single time. The chain joins TRBV5-8 to TRBJ2-7, with 7 bases fitting TRBD1. Trimming cost V 0 bases and J 3 bases; bases outside gene matches: 6. The CDR3 spans 15 residues. Germline V lookup: CDR1 SGHTS, CDR2 YDEGEE. The CDR3 protein is CASSLVGDSFYEQYF. CDR3 sequence (DNA): TGTGCCAGCAGCTTGGTGGGGGACAGCTTCTACGAGCAGTACTTC.

This sequence joins TRBV28 and TRBJ2-7; the D gene could be TRBD1 or TRBD2 (7 bases each). Trimming left V 6 bases short and J 3 bases short, with 15 bases between. This CDR3 has 14 amino acids. Germline V CDR1 and CDR2: MDHEN, SYDVKM. The CDR3 spells CASSYQGGVYEQYF. The CDR3 DNA reads as TGTGCCAGCAGCTATCAGGGGGGGGTCTACGAGCAGTACTTC.

The chain links TRBV27 to TRBJ1-5, with D unclear. V lost 6 bases to trimming and J lost 0 bases, with 9 bases between them. CDR3 length: 14 amino acids. Germline CDR1 MNHEY, CDR2 SMNVEV (reference sequence). The CDR3 loop reads CASSQRNSNQPQHF. CDR3 DNA sequence: TGTGCCAGCAGCCAACGAAATAGCAATCAGCCCCAGCATTTT.

CDR3 region: CASSSGQSVTGELFF. In DNA, the CDR3 is TGTGCCAGCAGCTCCGGACAGAGCGTAACCGGGGAGCTGTTTTTT. The genes are TRBV13 and TRBJ2-2, with D maybe TRBD1 (6 bases). Trimming removed 4 bases at V and 5 bases at J, with 14 bases between. The CDR3 is 15 amino acids. Germline CDR1 and CDR2: PRHDT and FYEKMQ (reference sequence). Full variable domain (outside the CDR3, taken from reference TRBV13 and TRBJ2-2): AAGVIQSPRHLIKEKRETATLKCYPIPRHDTVYWYQQGPGQDPQFLISFYEKMQSDKGSIPDRFSAQQFSDYHSELNMSSLELGDSALYFCASSSGQSVTGELFFGEGSRLTVL.

V usage is TRBV6-1 and J usage is TRBJ2-7; 12 bases agree with TRBD2. The germline gives CDR1 MNHNS, CDR2 SASEGT. The CDR3 extends over 15 amino acids. The junction had 8 bases not matched to a gene; V was cut back by 6 bases and J by 5 bases. The CDR3 loop reads CASSPTSGRIHEQYF. In DNA form, the CDR3 reads TGTGCCAGCAGCCCTACTAGCGGGAGGATCCACGAGCAGTACTTC.

The J gene is TRBJ1-2, the V gene TRBV7-9, with 8 bases aligning to TRBD1. Germline loops: CDR1 SEHNR, CDR2 FQNEAQ (reference sequence). J was trimmed by 4 bases and V by 3 bases; bases with no gene match: 4. The CDR3 loop spans 14 amino acids. The CDR3 here is CASSLVDRAYGYTF. CDR3 bases: TGTGCCAGCAGCTTGGTGGACAGGGCCTATGGCTACACCTTC. Complete variable domain (other parts from reference TRBV7-9 and TRBJ1-2): DTGVSQNPRHKITKRGQNVTFRCDPISEHNRLYWYRQTLGQGPEFLTYFQNEAQLEKSRLLSDRFSAERPKGSFSTLEIQRTEQGDSAMYLCASSLVDRAYGYTFGSGTRLTVV.

This clone was detected once. The chain combines TRBV4-2 with TRBJ2-2, with 8 bases aligning to TRBD2. V shed 1 base, J shed 4 bases, and the junction held 5 bases outside the gene matches. CDR1 and CDR2 from the germline V gene are LGHNA and YNFKEQ. This CDR3 contains 16 residues. This CDR3 reads CASSQASGGSTGELFF. CDR3 nucleotides: TGTGCCAGCAGCCAAGCCAGCGGGGGAAGCACCGGGGAGCTGTTTTTT.

This clone has only one observation. Other DNA variants within this sample encode the same CDR3. The rearrangement uses TRBV19 and TRBJ1-4; TRBD1 agrees at 8 bases. Germline CDR1 LNHDA, CDR2 SQIVND (reference sequence). Trimming removed 2 bases from V and 8 bases from J; junction bases left unmatched: 7. The CDR3 is 15 residues long. The CDR3 loop reads CASSILGQGREKLFF. DNA of the CDR3: TGTGCCAGTAGTATATTAGGACAGGGACGGGAAAAACTGTTTTTT.

CDR3 DNA sequence: TGTGCCAGCAGTTACTCGTTGGCAGGGTTCAATGAGCAGTTCTTC. Its translation: CASSYSLAGFNEQFF. This rearrangement joins TRBV6-5 to TRBJ2-1, with D perhaps matching TRBD1 (5 bases). V was cut by 0 bases and J by 6 bases, with 12 bases left in between. The V gene's germline CDR1 is MNHEY and CDR2 SVGAGI. The CDR3 is made up of 15 amino acids.

The chain joins TRBV5-4 to TRBJ1-2; D gene ambiguous. Looked up from germline, CDR1 is SGHNT and CDR2 is YYREEE (reference sequence). V was pared by 4 bases and J by 2 bases, with 12 bases between. There are 14 residues in the CDR3. CDR3 bases: TGTGCCAGCAGCGCCCTACTGGGGAACTATGGCTACACCTTC. The encoded protein is CASSALLGNYGYTF.

The gene calls are TRBV11-2 and TRBJ2-7; 7 bases match TRBD2. CDR3 size: 13 residues. The V gene end was trimmed by 2 bases and the J gene end by 5 bases; junction bases not matched to a gene: 3. Germline CDR1 is SGHAT and CDR2 is FQNNGV. The CDR3 region has the DNA TGTGCCAGCAGCTTAACTAGCGTCCACGAGCAGTACTTC. This encodes CASSLTSVHEQYF.

For this clone: The sample has other DNA sequences that encode this CDR3 too. The chain recombines TRBV7-9 with TRBJ2-7, with TRBD1 as a possible D gene (5 bases). The ends were cut back, 4 bases at V and 1 base at J, with 8 bases in the middle. The CDR3 extends over 13 amino acids. Germline V gene sequence: CDR1 SEHNR, CDR2 FQNEAQ (reference sequence). The CDR3 sequence is CASSSGPSYEQYF. The CDR3 nucleotides are TGTGCCAGCAGCTCAGGGCCTTCCTACGAGCAGTACTTC.

V usage is TRBV19 and J usage is TRBJ2-3; 7 bases map to TRBD1. Germline CDR1 is LNHDA and CDR2 is SQIVND (reference sequence). Trimming cost V 1 base and J 2 bases; bases outside gene matches: 6. This CDR3 is 16 amino acids long. The CDR3 nucleotides are TGTGCCAGTAGTATAGGACCGGGACAGATCACAGATACGCAGTATTTT. Its translation: CASSIGPGQITDTQYF.

The chain has TRBV9 and TRBJ2-2; TRBD1 might be the D (5 bases). V gave up 3 bases and J gave up 6 bases, with 21 bases separating them. The CDR3 totals 17 residues. CDR1 is SGDLS, CDR2 YYNGEE, per germline. CDR3 protein: CASSAHTGQLDAGELFF. Written as DNA, the CDR3 is TGTGCCAGCAGCGCACACACCGGACAATTGGACGCCGGGGAGCTGTTTTTT.

This clone was seen just once. This rearrangement joins TRBV11-2 to TRBJ2-7, with D possibly matching TRBD2 (6 bases). Germline loops: CDR1 SGHAT, CDR2 FQNNGV. This CDR3 has 15 residues. Trimming took 5 bases from V and 1 from J, leaving 15 bases between them. The chain's CDR3 is CASSAPGLKSYEQYF. The CDR3 region has the DNA TGTGCCAGCAGCGCACCGGGACTGAAATCCTACGAGCAGTACTTC. The full variable domain, in which reference TRBV11-2 and TRBJ2-7 provide the parts outside the CDR3, is EAGVAQSPRYKIIEKRQSVAFWCNPISGHATLYWYQQILGQGPKLLIQFQNNGVVDDSQLPKDRFSAERLKGVDSTLKIQPAKLEDSAVYLCASSAPGLKSYEQYFGPGTRLTVT.

The gene calls are TRBV29-1 and TRBJ2-1, with D perhaps being TRBD1 or TRBD2 (5 bases each). This CDR3 has 15 amino acids. Trimming shortened V by 0 bases and J by 6 bases, and 15 bases separated the two germline ends. Germline CDR1 SQVTM, CDR2 ANQGSEA. The CDR3: CSVEDLDSGGNEQFF. CDR3 DNA: TGCAGCGTTGAAGATCTTGACAGTGGAGGCAATGAGCAGTTCTTC.

The rearrangement uses TRBV7-6 and TRBJ1-1; D is unclear. The V end was cut by 5 bases, the J end by 1 base, with 14 bases between. The CDR3 totals 15 residues. CDR1 SGHVS and CDR2 FNYEAQ come from the germline V gene. The CDR3 loop is CASSPSLGRNTEAFF. CDR3 nucleotide sequence: TGTGCCAGCAGCCCTAGCTTGGGGAGGAACACTGAAGCTTTCTTT.

This chain uses TRBV5-5 with TRBJ2-7, with D possibly being TRBD1 or TRBD2 (7 bases each). This CDR3 comprises 14 residues. V was shortened by 0 bases and J by 4 bases, with 11 bases between the two germline ends. The V gene's germline CDR1 is SGHKS and CDR2 YYEKEE (reference sequence). The CDR3 region has the DNA TGTGCCAGCAGCTTGGCAGGGGGAGGGTACGAGCAGTACTTC. This translates into CASSLAGGGYEQYF. Full variable domain (remainder filled in from reference TRBV5-5 and TRBJ2-7): DAGVTQSPTHLIKTRGQQVTLRCSPISGHKSVSWYQQVLGQGPQFIFQYYEKEERGRGNFPDRFSARQFPNYSSELNVNALLLGDSALYLCASSLAGGGYEQYFGPGTRLTVT.

V is TRBV4-1 and J is TRBJ2-1, with 10 bases aligning to TRBD2. The CDR3 loop spans 17 amino acids. V lost 3 bases, J lost 4 bases, and 9 bases stayed unmatched. Germline V gene lookup returns CDR1 MGHRA and CDR2 YSYEKL. This CDR3 is CASSQRLPSGRYNEQFF. As DNA, the CDR3 is TGCGCCAGCAGCCAGAGGCTTCCTAGCGGGAGATACAATGAGCAGTTCTTC.